Below, one TCR beta chain is given with its context. Its cognate antigen has yet to be identified. Base qualities are missing; no much larger clone stands one base away. The data stem from a study of cytomegalovirus exposure and HLA in healthy donors (dated by TCRdb to the late 2010s). A note on the overall study: In an earlier analysis of fewer than 750 of the donors, 276 Gb of sequence data and some 100 million unique TCR beta sequences from roughly 180 million T cells were reported. Typing coverage differed by locus: A, B, C, DRB1 and DQB1 were typed in roughly 629-640 donors, DQA1 in approximately 520, DPA1 in over 600, and DPB1 in approximately 450. Along with the roughly 670-subject first cohort, a separate validation cohort of 120 different subjects was used. Of the roughly 410 genotyped donors, less than 90% were placed in the genetic ancestry cluster associated with self-reported Caucasian donors. Several DR-DQ haplotypes were treated as single units for association and clustering because of strong linkage in the cohort. Class I and class II HLA loci were covered by the typing at four-digit resolution. The study profiled the T cell repertoires of 550 to 700 subjects by immunosequencing and related them to cytomegalovirus serostatus. In a later analysis, previously published TCR beta repertoires from hundreds of donors were re-analyzed and high-resolution HLA genotyping was added so that TCR occurrence patterns could be studied. Among roughly 400 genotyped donors of the cohort, an average of roughly 230,000 unique TCR beta nucleotide sequences was sequenced per donor, of which 15% to 20% were non-productive. A later genetic analysis used genome-wide SNP genotypes for about three fifths of the 666 donors, treating that subset as a discovery cohort. An earlier analysis of several hundred of the donors applied high-throughput TCR beta sequencing to assess whether each TCR beta V gene segment acted as functional or pseudogenic. Around 320 gigabases of sequencing data and around 87 million unique TCR sequences were included in an early release covering 550 to 650 HLA-typed donors. High-throughput TCR immunosequencing, statistical association of individual TCRs with disease status, and machine learning were combined to predict cytomegalovirus infection status. All discovery cohort repertoires had been generated using a single sequencing platform. The study aimed to test whether cataloging public T cell receptors could reveal signatures of past pathogen exposure. Donor age, sex, ethnicity and CMV serostatus were compiled together with the repertoire data. In the later analysis, no new phenotypic data were used to find candidate immune exposures; instead, reliance was placed on TCR beta sequences and their occurrence across donors.

CDR1 and CDR2 are read off the germline V gene (reference sequence) as GTSNPN and SVGIG. The CDR3 covers 13 residues, taking in both the cysteine and the phenylalanine. CDR3 DNA only is kept here, 39 bases in frame from base 1. Deletion took 5 bases off V and 1 base off J, with a span of 11 bases between the germline ends. The library was made by the immunoSEQ multiplex PCR assay. The multiplex PCR relied on a mix of 60 forward primers for TCR Vbeta segments and 13 reverse primers for TCR Jbeta segments. Amplification of the CDR3 region of rearranged TCR beta genes was performed with a multiplex PCR assay on genomic DNA. The Illumina HiSeq System was used to sequence the amplified TCR beta libraries as 87-base-pair reads. In the original analysis: Across the 670 or so repertoires, a later analysis counted approximately 75 million unique TCR beta chains, about 10 million of which were shared by at least two donors. Raw reads were error-corrected and collapsed into unique sequences with a nearest-neighbor algorithm that merged closely related sequences to remove PCR and sequencing errors. V, D and J gene segments were assigned by aligning CDR3 sequences to IMGT reference sequences. Each retained sequence needed at least a six-nucleotide match to both a V gene segment and a J gene segment. Rearrangements were called productive when the CDR3 lacked stop codons and stayed in frame with V and J; all others were non-productive. CDR3 was defined by IMGT convention, running from the second conserved V-encoded cysteine to the conserved J-encoded phenylalanine. The earlier analysis of roughly 590 of the donors excluded sequences that lacked an unambiguous match to a single V gene segment. An earlier analysis of some 500 of the donors classified V segments as functional when productive rearrangements were above 56.7% and as segregating when the standard deviation between donors was above 5%. A statistical classification framework was built to diagnose cytomegalovirus status from the catalog of TCR beta chain sequences. V and J gene assignment, in a later analysis, came from comparing TCR nucleotide sequences with IMGT/GENE-DB human TR gene sequences. In a later analysis, CDR3 sequences and most-parsimonious VDJ recombination scenarios were assigned using the TCRdist pipeline. In a later analysis, every TCR beta chain was defined by the combination of its CDR3 amino acid sequence and its V-gene family, and reads without a unique V-gene family were dropped. As a way to deal with suspected cross-contamination and a sequencing artifact, a later analysis dropped roughly 620 nucleotide sequences that were highly shared and had low generation probability. In a later analysis, a clonal expansion index was calculated for each public chain from normalized within-repertoire ranks of inferred template counts. Generation probabilities in a later analysis came from a VDJ recombination model fitted to out-of-frame rearrangements, and those results were checked against IGoR. Hypergeometric tests were used in a later analysis to score TCR-TCR, TCR-HLA and TCR-CMV co-occurrence, with a repertoire-size bias correction applied to the TCR pairs. False discovery rates were estimated in a later analysis by permuting HLA or CMV assignments 20 times. In a later analysis, co-occurring TCRs were grouped with DBSCAN, and TCRdist sequence similarity was added when clustering was performed within HLA-allele-positive subsets. For co-occurrence clustering, repertoires with fewer than 30,000 or more than 120,000 public chains were excluded, along with five or six repertoires with anomalous nucleotide sharing. TCRdb obtained this table from immuneACCESS and retained in-frame rearrangements with V and J assigned. These tables miss some clones; where compared with another copy, unresolved V genes account for less than half of the shortfall, and the remainder is unexplained. From that table come the V and J calls and clone size; the DNA was used to work out D and trimming. This sample has some 130,000 clones in its table, and more than 70% of those were observed once. 2.5% to 3.5% of the sample belongs to the ten largest clones.

In total, 600 or so healthy bone marrow donors made up the cohort. At the time of sampling, every cohort member was nominally healthy, though immune exposures that went unrecorded were likely present. The donor tested CMV seronegative, placing the donor among the 350 to 400 seronegative members of the cohort. Every donor gave a peripheral blood sample, and the peripheral blood mononuclear cells from that sample were used for TCR beta sequencing. The Qiagen DNeasy Blood Extraction Kit was used to extract genomic DNA from the blood cell samples. The paper as a whole reports these results and caveats: In vitro tests confirmed that a few of the cytomegalovirus-associated TCR beta chains recognize cytomegalovirus antigens. It was suggested by the authors that the approach could potentially be generalized to other disease states and immunological phenotypes. The study gave a list of 150 to 200 TCR beta chains associated with cytomegalovirus. An association between a missense DCLRE1C variant and V-gene and J-gene trimming of TCR beta chains was found in a later genetic analysis and replicated in an independent cohort. In a later analysis, around 17,000 TCR beta sequences were associated with specific HLA alleles at a false discovery rate of 0.05. Some IMGT-functional V segments, including TRBV6-2 and TRBV6-3, could not be told apart with the 87-base-pair reads, so those segments were excluded. In a later analysis, HLA-associated TCR beta chains showed more clonal expansion and lower generation probabilities than non-associated chains that were equally common. CMV serostatus was the only immune exposure information available for the cohort. Correlated functional status among segregating V segments might be attributable to linkage disequilibrium, but an unknown experimental factor could not be ruled out. Over 15 rarely observed V segments, including chromosome 9 orphons, were excluded from the earlier analysis of just under 600 of the donors because counts were too low. Only TCR beta chains were sequenced in this cohort, and the absence of alpha or paired-chain data limited detectable features. Because HLA typing was unavailable for some donors at each locus, only the typed subset was used in association tests. Presence/absence analyses assumed roughly uniform sequencing depth across donors, an assumption that may not hold. Broadly in line with IMGT annotations, most TCR beta V segments showed up in productive rearrangements about 87% or about 30% of the time in an earlier analysis of 450 to 600 of the donors. A further reported finding was that TCR beta sequences accurately predicted the HLA-A and HLA-B alleles for most subjects in the first cohort. A later analysis reported that several top co-occurrence clusters appeared linked to parvovirus B19, influenza, CMV and Epstein-Barr virus. Compared with the roughly 710-donor mean, donors in an Asian-associated ancestry cluster had fewer N-insertions in productive TCRs, according to a later genetic analysis. A cluster of highly shared sequence variants was judged likely to be a technical artifact of the sequencing pipeline. Strong co-occurrence of HLA alleles, especially DR and DQ, made assigning TCR associations to individual alleles difficult. In a later analysis, the rate of TCR association differed among HLA loci, with DRB1 alleles having the most associated TCRs and HLA-C alleles having the fewest. A later analysis found that most CMV-associated TCR beta chains appeared HLA-restricted, with HLA associations seemingly driven largely by CMV exposure. Most TCR sequences were observed very rarely across donors, whereas some public TCRs were present in many individuals. In both the original and validation cohorts, the classifier was reported to diagnose cytomegalovirus status with high specificity and sensitivity.

The receptor was isolated from a man aged 35 to 55 in good health and CMV-seronegative. The sequence links TRBV30 to TRBJ1-1, with a tentative D gene TRBD1 over 6 matching bases. The sequencing sample was made of PBMCs. The DNA is as follows: TGTGCCTGGGCCCGACAGGAGAACACTGAAGCTTTCTTT. Its translation reads: CAWARQENTEAFF.